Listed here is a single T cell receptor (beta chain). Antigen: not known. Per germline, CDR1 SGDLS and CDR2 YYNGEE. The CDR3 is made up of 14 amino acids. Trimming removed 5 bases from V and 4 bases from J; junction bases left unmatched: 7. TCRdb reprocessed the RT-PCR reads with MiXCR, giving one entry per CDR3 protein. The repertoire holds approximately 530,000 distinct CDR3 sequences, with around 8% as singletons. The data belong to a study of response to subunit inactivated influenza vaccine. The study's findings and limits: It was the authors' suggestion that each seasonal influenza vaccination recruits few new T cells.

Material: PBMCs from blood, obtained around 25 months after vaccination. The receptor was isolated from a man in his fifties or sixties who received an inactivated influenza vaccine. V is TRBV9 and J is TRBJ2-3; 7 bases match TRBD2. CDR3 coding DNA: TGTGCCAGCAGAGAAATCGGACTAGCAGATACGCAGTATTTT. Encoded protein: CASREIGLADTQYF.